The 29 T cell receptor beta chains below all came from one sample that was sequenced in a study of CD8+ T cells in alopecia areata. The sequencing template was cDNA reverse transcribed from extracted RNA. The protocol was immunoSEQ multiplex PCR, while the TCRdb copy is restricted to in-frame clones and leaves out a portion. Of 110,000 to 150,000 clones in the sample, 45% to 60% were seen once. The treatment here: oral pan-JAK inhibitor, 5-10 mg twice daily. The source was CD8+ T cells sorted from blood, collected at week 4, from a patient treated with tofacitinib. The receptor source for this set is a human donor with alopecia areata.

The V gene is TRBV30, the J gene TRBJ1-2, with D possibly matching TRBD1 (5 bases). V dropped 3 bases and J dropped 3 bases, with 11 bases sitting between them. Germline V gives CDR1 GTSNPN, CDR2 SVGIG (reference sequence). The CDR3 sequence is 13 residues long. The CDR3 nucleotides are TGTGCCTGGAGACTACCGGGGGACTATGGCTACACCTTC. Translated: CAWRLPGDYGYTF. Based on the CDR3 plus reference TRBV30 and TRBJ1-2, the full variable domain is SQTIHQWPATLVQPVGSPLSLECTVEGTSNPNLYWYRQAAGRGLQLLFYSVGIGQISSEVPQNLSASRPQDRQFILSSKKLLLSDSGFYLCAWRLPGDYGYTFGSGTRLTVV.

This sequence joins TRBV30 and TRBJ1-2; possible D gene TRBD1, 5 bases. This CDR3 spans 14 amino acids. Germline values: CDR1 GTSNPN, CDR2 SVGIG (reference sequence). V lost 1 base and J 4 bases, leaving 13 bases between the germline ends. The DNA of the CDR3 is TGTGCCTGGAGTGCCGGGGGGTACGGCTATGGCTACACCTTC. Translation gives CAWSAGGYGYGYTF.

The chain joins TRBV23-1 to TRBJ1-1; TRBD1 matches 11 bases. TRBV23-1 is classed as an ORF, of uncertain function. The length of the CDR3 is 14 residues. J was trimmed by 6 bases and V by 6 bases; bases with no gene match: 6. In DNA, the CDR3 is TGCGCCAGCAGCGAGGGACAGGGGGGCCCTGAAGCTTTCTTT. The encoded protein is CASSEGQGGPEAFF.

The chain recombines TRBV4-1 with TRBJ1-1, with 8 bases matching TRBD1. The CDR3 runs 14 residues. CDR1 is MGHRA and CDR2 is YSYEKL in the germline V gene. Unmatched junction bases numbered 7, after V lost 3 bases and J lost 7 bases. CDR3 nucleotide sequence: TGCGCCAGCAGCCACCACCCGACAGGGGTTGAAGCTTTCTTT. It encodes CASSHHPTGVEAFF.

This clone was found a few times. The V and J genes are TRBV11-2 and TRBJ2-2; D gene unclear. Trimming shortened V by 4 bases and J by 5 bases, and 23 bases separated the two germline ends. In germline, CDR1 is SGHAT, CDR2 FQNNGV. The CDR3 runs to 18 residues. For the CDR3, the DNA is TGTGCCAGCAGCTCCGCCGGTAGCAGCGTACCCACGACCGGGGAGCTGTTTTTT. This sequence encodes CASSSAGSSVPTTGELFF.

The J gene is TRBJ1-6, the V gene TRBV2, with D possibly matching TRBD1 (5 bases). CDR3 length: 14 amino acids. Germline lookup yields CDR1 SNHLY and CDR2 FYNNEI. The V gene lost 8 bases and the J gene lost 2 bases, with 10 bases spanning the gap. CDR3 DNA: TGTGCCAGCGAAGGGGATGCCTATAATTCACCCCTCCACTTT. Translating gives CASEGDAYNSPLHF.

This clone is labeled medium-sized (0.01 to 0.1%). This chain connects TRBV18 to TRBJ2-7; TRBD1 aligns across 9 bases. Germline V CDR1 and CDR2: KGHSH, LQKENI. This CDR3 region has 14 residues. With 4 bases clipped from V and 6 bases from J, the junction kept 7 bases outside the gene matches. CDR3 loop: CASSLGQGPAEQYF. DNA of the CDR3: TGTGCCAGCTCACTAGGACAGGGGCCAGCCGAGCAGTACTTC.

CDR3 sequence: CAWSEDNEQFF. DNA of the CDR3: TGTGCCTGGAGTGAGGACAATGAGCAGTTCTTC. The chain couples TRBV30 to TRBJ2-1; unclear D gene. The length of the CDR3 is 11 residues. Between the trimmed V and J ends, which lost 1 base and 5 bases, there was a span of 3 bases. The V gene's germline CDR1 is GTSNPN and CDR2 SVGIG (reference sequence).

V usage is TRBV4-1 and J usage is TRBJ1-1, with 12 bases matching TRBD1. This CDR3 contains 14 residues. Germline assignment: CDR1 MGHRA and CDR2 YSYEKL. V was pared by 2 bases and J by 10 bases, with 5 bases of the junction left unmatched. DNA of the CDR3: TGCGCCAGCAGCCAACCGGGACAGGGGGCAGGAGCTTTCTTT. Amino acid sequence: CASSQPGQGAGAFF.

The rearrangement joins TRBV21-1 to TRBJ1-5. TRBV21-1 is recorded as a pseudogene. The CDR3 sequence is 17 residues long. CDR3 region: CASSTPPAGASNQPQHF. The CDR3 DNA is TGTGCCAGCAGCACTCCTCCGGCGGGGGCGAGCAATCAGCCCCAGCATTTT.

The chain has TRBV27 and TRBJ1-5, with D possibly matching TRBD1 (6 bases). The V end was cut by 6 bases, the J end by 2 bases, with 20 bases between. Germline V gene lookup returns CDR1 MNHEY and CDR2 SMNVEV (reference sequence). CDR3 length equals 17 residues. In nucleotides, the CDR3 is TGTGCCAGCAGACCCAGGGGTACCGGGCTCGGCAATCAGCCCCAGCATTTT. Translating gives CASRPRGTGLGNQPQHF.

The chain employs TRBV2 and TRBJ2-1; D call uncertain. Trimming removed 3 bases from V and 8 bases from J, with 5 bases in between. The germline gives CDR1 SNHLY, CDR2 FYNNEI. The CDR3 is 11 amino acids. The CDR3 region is CASSDVYEQFF. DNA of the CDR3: TGTGCCAGCAGTGATGTCTATGAGCAGTTCTTC.

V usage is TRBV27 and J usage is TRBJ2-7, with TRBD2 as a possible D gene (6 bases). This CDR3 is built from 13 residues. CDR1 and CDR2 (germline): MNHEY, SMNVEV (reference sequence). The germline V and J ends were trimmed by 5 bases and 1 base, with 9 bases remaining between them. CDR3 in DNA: TGTGCCAGCAGTAGGGACTTGTCCTACGAGCAGTACTTC. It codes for CASSRDLSYEQYF.

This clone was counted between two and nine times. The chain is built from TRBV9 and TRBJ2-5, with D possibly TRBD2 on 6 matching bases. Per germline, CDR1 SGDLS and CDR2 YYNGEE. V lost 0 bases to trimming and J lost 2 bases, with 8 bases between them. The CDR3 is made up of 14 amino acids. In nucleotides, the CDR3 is TGTGCCAGCAGCGTAGCGGGGGAACAAGAGACCCAGTACTTC. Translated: CASSVAGEQETQYF.

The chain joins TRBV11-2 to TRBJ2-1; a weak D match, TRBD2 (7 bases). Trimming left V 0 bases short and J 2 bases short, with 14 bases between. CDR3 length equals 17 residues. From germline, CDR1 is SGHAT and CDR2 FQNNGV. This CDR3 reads CASSLDIGGLPYNEQFF. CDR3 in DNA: TGTGCCAGCAGCTTAGATATCGGGGGGCTTCCCTACAATGAGCAGTTCTTC.

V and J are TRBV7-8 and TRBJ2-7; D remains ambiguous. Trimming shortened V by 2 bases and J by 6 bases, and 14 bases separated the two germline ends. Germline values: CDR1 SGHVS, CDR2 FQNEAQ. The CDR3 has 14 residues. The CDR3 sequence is CASSLPGRASEQYF. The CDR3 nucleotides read TGTGCCAGCAGCTTACCAGGACGGGCGAGCGAGCAGTACTTC. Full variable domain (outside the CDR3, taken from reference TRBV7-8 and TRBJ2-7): GAGVSQSPRYKVAKRGQDVALRCDPISGHVSLFWYQQALGQGPEFLTYFQNEAQLDKSGLPSDRFFAERPEGSVSTLKIQRTQQEDSAVYLCASSLPGRASEQYFGPGTRLTVT.

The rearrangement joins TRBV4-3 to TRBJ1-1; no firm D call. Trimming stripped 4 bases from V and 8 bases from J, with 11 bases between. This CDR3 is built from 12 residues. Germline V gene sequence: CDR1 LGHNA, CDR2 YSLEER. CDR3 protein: CASSLPPEEAFF. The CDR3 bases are TGCGCCAGCAGCCTCCCGCCAGAGGAAGCTTTCTTT.

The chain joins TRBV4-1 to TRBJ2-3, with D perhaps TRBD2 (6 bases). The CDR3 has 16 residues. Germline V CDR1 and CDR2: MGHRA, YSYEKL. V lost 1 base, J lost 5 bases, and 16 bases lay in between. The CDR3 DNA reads TGCGCCAGCAGCCAAGGGCTAGCGAAAGTCGGAGATACGCAGTATTTT. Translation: CASSQGLAKVGDTQYF.

The CDR3 bases are TGCGCCAGCAGCCAAGTCTCAGGCGGGGAGCAGTACTTC. Translating gives CASSQVSGGEQYF. The rearrangement uses TRBV4-1 and TRBJ2-7; the D gene is possibly TRBD2 (5 bases). CDR3 size: 13 residues. Trimming removed 1 base at V and 7 bases at J, with 11 bases between. Germline values: CDR1 MGHRA, CDR2 YSYEKL.

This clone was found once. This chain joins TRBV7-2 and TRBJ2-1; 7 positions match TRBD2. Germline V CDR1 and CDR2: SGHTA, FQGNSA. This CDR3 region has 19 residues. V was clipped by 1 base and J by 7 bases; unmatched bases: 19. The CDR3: CASSLVSWEGLVGSNEQFF. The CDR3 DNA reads TGTGCCAGCAGCTTAGTTAGCTGGGAGGGTCTAGTTGGGTCGAATGAGCAGTTCTTC.

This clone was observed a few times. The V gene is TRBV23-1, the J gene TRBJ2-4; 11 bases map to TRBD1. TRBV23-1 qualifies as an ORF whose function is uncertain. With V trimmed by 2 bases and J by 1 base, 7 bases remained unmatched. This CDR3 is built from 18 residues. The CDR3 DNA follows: TGCGCCAGCAGTCAACTTCCGGGACAGGGGGGTGCCAAAAACATTCAGTACTTC. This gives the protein CASSQLPGQGGAKNIQYF.

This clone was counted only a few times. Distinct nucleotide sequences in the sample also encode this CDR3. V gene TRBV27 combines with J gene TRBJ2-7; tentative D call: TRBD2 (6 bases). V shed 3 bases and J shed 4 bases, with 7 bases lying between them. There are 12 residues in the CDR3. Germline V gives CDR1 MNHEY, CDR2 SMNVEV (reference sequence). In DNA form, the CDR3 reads TGTGCCAGCAGTTTTAGCGGTTACGAGCAGTACTTC. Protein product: CASSFSGYEQYF.

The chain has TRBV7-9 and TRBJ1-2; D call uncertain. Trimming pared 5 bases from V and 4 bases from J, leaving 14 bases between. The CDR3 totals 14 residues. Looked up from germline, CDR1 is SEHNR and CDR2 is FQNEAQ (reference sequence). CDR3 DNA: TGTGCCAGCAGCCAAACTCAGCTTGCCTATGGCTACACCTTC. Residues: CASSQTQLAYGYTF.

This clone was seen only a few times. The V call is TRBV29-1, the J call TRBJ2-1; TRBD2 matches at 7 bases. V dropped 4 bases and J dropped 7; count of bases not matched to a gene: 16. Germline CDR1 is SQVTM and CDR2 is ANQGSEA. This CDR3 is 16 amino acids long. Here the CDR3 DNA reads TGCAGCGTTGGCGGGGATTGGACTAGACCCACGAATGAGCAGTTCTTC. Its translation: CSVGGDWTRPTNEQFF.

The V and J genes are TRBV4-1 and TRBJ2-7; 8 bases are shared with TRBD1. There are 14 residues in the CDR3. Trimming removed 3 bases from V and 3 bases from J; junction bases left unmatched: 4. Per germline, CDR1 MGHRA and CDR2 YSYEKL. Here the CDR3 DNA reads TGCGCCAGCAGCCACCGGACAGGGCTCTACGAGCAGTACTTC. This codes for CASSHRTGLYEQYF.

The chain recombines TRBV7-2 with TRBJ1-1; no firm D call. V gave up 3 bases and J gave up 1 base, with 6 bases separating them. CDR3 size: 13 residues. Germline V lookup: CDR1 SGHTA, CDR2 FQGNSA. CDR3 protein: CASSFARNTEAFF. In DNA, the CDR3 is TGTGCCAGCAGCTTTGCGCGGAACACTGAAGCTTTCTTT. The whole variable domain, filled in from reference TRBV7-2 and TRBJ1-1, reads GAGVSQSPSNKVTEKGKDVELRCDPISGHTALYWYRQSLGQGLEFLIYFQGNSAPDKSGLPSDRFSAERTGGSVSTLTIQRTQQEDSAVYLCASSFARNTEAFFGQGTRLTVV.

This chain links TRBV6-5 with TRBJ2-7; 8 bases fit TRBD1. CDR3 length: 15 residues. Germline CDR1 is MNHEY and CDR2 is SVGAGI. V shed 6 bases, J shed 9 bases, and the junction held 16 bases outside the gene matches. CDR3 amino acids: CASSSAGTGALGQYF. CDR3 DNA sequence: TGTGCCAGCAGCTCTGCCGGGACAGGAGCCCTAGGGCAGTACTTC.

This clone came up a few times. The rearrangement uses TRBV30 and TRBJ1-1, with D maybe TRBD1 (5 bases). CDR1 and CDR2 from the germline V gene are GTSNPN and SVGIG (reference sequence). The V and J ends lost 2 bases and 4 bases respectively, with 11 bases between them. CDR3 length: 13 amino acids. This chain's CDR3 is CAWSPGGFTEAFF. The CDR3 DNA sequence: TGTGCCTGGAGTCCGGGGGGGTTCACTGAAGCTTTCTTT.

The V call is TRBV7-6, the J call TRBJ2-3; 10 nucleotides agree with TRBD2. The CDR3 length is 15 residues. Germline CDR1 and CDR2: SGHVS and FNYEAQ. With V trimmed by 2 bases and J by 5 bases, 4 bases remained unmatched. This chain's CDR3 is CASSLPAGGVDTQYF. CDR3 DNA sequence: TGTGCCAGCAGCTTACCAGCGGGGGGGGTAGATACGCAGTATTTT.